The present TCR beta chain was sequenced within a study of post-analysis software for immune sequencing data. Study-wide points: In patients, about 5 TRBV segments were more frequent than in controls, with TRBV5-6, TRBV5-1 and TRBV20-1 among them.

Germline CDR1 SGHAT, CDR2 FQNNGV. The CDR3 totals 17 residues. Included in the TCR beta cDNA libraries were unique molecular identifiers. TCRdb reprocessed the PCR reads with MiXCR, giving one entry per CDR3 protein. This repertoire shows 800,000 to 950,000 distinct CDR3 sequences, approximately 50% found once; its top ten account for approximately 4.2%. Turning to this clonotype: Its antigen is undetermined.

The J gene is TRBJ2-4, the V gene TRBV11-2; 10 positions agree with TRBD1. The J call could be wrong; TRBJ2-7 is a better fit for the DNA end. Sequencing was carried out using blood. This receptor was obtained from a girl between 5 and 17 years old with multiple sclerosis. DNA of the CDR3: TGTGCCAGCAGCTTAGAGCTTCCGGGACAGGGGCCCTACGAGCAGTACTTC. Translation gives CASSLELPGQGPYEQYF.